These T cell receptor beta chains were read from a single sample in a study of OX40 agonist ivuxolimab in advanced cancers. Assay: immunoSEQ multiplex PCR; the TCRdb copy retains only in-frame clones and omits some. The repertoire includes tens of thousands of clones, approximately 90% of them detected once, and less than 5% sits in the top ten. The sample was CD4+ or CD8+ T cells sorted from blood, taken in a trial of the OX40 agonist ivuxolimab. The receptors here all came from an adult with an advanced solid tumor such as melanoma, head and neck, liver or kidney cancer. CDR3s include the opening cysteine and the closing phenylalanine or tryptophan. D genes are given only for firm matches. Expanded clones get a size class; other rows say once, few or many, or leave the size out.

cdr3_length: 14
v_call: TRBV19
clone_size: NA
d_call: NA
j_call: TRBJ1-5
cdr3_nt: TGTGCCAGTAGTATTTGGGGGGCCTCTCAGCCCCAGCATTTT
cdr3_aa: CASSIWGASQPQHF

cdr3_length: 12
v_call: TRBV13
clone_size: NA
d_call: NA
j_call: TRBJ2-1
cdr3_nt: TGTGCCAGCAGCCTAACCTACAATGAGCAGTTCTTC
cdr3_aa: CASSLTYNEQFF

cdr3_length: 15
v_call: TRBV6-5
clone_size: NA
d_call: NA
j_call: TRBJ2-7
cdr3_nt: TGTGCCAGCAGTTCCCGTGAAGGGGCTTTATACGAGCAGTACTTC
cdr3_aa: CASSSREGALYEQYF

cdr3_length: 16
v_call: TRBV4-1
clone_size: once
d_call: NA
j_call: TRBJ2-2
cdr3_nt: TGCGCCAGCAGCCAAGAGGGCTCTCCGGGAGCCGGGGAGCTGTTTTTT
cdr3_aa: CASSQEGSPGAGELFF

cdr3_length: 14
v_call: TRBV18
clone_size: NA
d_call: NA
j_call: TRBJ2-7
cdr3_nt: TGTGCCAGCTCACTCGACGGGAGCTCCTACGAGCAGTACTTC
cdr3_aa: CASSLDGSSYEQYF

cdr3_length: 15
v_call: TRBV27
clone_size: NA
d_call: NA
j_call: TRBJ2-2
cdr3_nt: TGTGCCAGCAGTGGCACGACTAGGGTCGCCGGGGAGCTGTTTTTT
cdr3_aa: CASSGTTRVAGELFF

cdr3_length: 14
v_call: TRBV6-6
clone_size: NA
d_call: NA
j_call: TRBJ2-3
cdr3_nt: TGTGCCAGCATCTCCTCCATTAACACAGATACGCAGTATTTT
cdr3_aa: CASISSINTDTQYF

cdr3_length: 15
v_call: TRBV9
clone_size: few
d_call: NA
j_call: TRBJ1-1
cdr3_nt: TGTGCCAGCAGCGCCTTACAGGGTGTGAACACTGAAGCTTTCTTT
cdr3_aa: CASSALQGVNTEAFF

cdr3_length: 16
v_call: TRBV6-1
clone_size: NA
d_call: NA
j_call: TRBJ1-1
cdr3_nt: TGTGCCAGCAGTGAATGGGAGGGGCCCCGGGACACTGAAGCTTTCTTT
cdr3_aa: CASSEWEGPRDTEAFF

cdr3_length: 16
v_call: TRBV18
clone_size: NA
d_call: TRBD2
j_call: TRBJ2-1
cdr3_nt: TGTGCCAGCTCTCATCCCTTAGCGGGAGTGGGCAATGAGCAGTTCTTC
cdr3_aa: CASSHPLAGVGNEQFF

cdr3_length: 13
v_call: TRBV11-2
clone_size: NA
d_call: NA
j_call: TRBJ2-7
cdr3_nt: TGTGCCAGCAGTACAGGGATCTCCTACGAGCAGTACTTC
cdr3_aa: CASSTGISYEQYF

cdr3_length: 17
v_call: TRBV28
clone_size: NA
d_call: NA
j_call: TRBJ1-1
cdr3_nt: TGTGCCAGCAGTTTATTCCCCCACCCGGGGATACCAACTGAAGCTTTCTTT
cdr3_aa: CASSLFPHPGIPTEAFF

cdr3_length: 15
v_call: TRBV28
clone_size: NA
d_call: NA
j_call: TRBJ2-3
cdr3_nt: TGTGCCAGCAGTACCGAGACAGCTAGCACAGATACGCAGTATTTT
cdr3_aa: CASSTETASTDTQYF

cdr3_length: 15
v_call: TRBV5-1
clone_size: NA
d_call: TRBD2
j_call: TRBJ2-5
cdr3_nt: TGCGCCAGCAGAGCCGGGACTAGCGGGGGAGAGACCCAGTACTTC
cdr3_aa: CASRAGTSGGETQYF

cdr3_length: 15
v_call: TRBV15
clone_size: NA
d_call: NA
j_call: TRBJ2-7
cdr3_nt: TGTGCCACCAGCAGAGAACCAGGGAGCTCCTACGAGCAGTACTTC
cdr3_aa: CATSREPGSSYEQYF

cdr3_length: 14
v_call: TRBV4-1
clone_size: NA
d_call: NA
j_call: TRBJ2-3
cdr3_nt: TGCGCCAGCAGCCAAACCATCAGACAGGATACGCAGTATTTT
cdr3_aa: CASSQTIRQDTQYF

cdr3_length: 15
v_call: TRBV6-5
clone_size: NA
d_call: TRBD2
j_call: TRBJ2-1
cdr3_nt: TGTGCCAGCAGTTTAGCGGGGGGGTTGTACAATGAGCAGTTCTTC
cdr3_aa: CASSLAGGLYNEQFF